Below are 29 T cell receptor beta chains sequenced from a single sample in a study of long-term antiretroviral therapy in people with HIV. An immunoSEQ assay, version v3.0, was performed at survey level. Some clones are missing from TCRdb's copy, which holds only in-frame ones; the method was immunoSEQ multiplex PCR. The repertoire holds fewer than 25,000 clones, with about 78% as singletons. The material sequenced was unsorted PBMCs, taken 2.9 years after starting antiretroviral therapy. These receptors came from a woman aged 30 to 39 with HIV.

The chain links TRBV30 to TRBJ1-1; D unclear. Germline-derived CDR1 and CDR2 are GTSNPN and SVGIG (reference sequence). This CDR3 region has 12 residues. V gave up 3 bases and J gave up 1 base, with 6 bases separating them. The chain's CDR3 is CAWRHTNTEAFF. The CDR3 nucleotides are TGTGCCTGGAGGCACACGAACACTGAAGCTTTCTTT.

This clone was detected only once. The chain recombines TRBV29-1 with TRBJ2-3, with D possibly TRBD1 on 6 matching bases. Germline-derived CDR1 and CDR2 are SQVTM and ANQGSEA. The CDR3 extends over 13 amino acids. V was trimmed by 3 bases and J by 11 bases, leaving 18 bases between them. The CDR3 nucleotides are TGCAGCGTTGACCGGGATCCCCTAGGGGGGCAGTATTTT. Its protein product is CSVDRDPLGGQYF.

The rearrangement uses TRBV19 and TRBJ1-4; no clear D gene. Germline loops: CDR1 LNHDA, CDR2 SQIVND (reference sequence). The CDR3 sequence is 14 residues long. The germline V and J ends were trimmed by 6 bases and 5 bases, with 13 bases remaining between them. CDR3: CASSLTVSNEKLFF. CDR3 sequence (DNA): TGTGCCAGTAGCCTGACGGTTTCGAATGAAAAACTGTTTTTT.

This rearrangement joins TRBV5-6 to TRBJ1-3; D not certain. V was cut by 2 bases and J by 8 bases, with 5 bases left in between. CDR3 size: 11 residues. CDR1 is SGHDT and CDR2 is YYEEEE in the germline V gene. In nucleotides, the CDR3 is TGTGCCAGCAGCTTCTGGGACACCATATATTTT. Its translation: CASSFWDTIYF. Full variable domain (missing parts from reference TRBV5-6 and TRBJ1-3): DAGVTQSPTHLIKTRGQQVTLRCSPKSGHDTVSWYQQALGQGPQFIFQYYEEEERQRGNFPDRFSGHQFPNYSSELNVNALLLGDSALYLCASSFWDTIYFGEGSWLTVV.

This clone was detected only once. The DNA for the CDR3 is TGCGCCAGCAGCCCCGGGCGAGCGAATCTTAACACTGAAGCTTTCTTT. Translating it yields CASSPGRANLNTEAFF. The chain uses TRBV4-1 and TRBJ1-1; no firm D call. The germline gives CDR1 MGHRA, CDR2 YSYEKL. V lost 4 bases to trimming and J lost 2 bases, with 17 bases between them. The CDR3 covers 16 residues.

V and J are TRBV10-2 and TRBJ2-1; D remains ambiguous. The CDR3 length is 14 residues. Trimming left V 7 bases short and J 0 bases short, with 10 bases between. Germline V CDR1 and CDR2: WSHSY, SAAADI. The CDR3 spells CASKPQSSYNEQFF. The CDR3 nucleotides read TGCGCCAGCAAACCCCAAAGCTCCTACAATGAGCAGTTCTTC.

The CDR3 sequence: CASSEGRQRQPQHF. In DNA, the CDR3 is TGTGCCAGCAGTGAAGGGCGACAGAGGCAGCCCCAGCATTTT. This sequence joins TRBV2 and TRBJ1-5; perhaps TRBD1 as D (5 bases). The V gene lost 1 base and the J gene lost 7 bases, with 11 bases spanning the gap. Germline CDR1 reads SNHLY; CDR2 reads FYNNEI. This CDR3 comprises 14 residues.

This rearrangement joins TRBV6-4 to TRBJ2-2; 8 positions agree with TRBD2. The germline V gene encodes CDR1 MRHNA and CDR2 SNTAGT. The CDR3 runs to 15 residues. Germline trimming cut 8 bases from V and 5 bases from J; bases unmatched to any gene: 10. The CDR3 nucleotides are TGTGCCAGCCGTGGGTCCGGCGGGGGGACCGGGGAGCTGTTTTTT. Translation: CASRGSGGGTGELFF.

The chain recombines TRBV10-1 with TRBJ1-1, with 9 bases that match TRBD1. The germline V gene has CDR1 WNHNN and CDR2 SYGVQD (reference sequence). The CDR3 is made up of 14 amino acids. Trimming took 8 bases from V and 6 from J; bases not matched to a gene: 10. CDR3 nucleotide sequence: TGCGCCAGCCAGGGAGCCGGGACAGGGTCTGAAGCTTTCTTT. Amino acids: CASQGAGTGSEAFF.

V gene TRBV27 combines with J gene TRBJ2-3, with TRBD2 as a possible D gene (6 bases). The CDR3 spans 15 residues. V lost 2 bases to trimming and J lost 6 bases, with 15 bases between them. Germline assignment: CDR1 MNHEY and CDR2 SMNVEV (reference sequence). Here the CDR3 reads CASSLELAISDTQYF. The CDR3 DNA reads TGTGCCAGCAGTTTAGAACTAGCTATCAGTGATACGCAGTATTTT.

The chain couples TRBV6-5 to TRBJ2-7; 9 bases align to TRBD2. Unmatched junction bases numbered 2, after V lost 9 bases and J lost 5 bases. The germline V gene has CDR1 MNHEY and CDR2 SVGAGI. The CDR3 extends over 11 amino acids. In nucleotides, the CDR3 is TGTGCCAGTAGGACTAGCGACGAGCAGTACTTC. It specifies CASRTSDEQYF.

CDR3 sequence (DNA): TGTGCCAGCAGAGACAGGGTAGGGGATGAAAAACTGTTTTTT. As protein: CASRDRVGDEKLFF. The chain joins TRBV2 to TRBJ1-4; TRBD1 agrees at 7 bases. Germline loops: CDR1 SNHLY, CDR2 FYNNEI. Losses at the gene ends were 6 bases for V and 6 bases for J; bases not matched to a gene: 7. There are 14 residues in the CDR3. Using reference TRBV2 and TRBJ1-4 for the parts outside the CDR3, the full variable domain is EPEVTQTPSHQVTQMGQEVILRCVPISNHLYFYWYRQILGQKVEFLVSFYNNEISEKSEIFDDQFSVERPDGSNFTLKIRSTKLEDSAMYFCASRDRVGDEKLFFGSGTQLSVL.

The chain links TRBV15 to TRBJ1-2; a possible D gene is TRBD1 (6 bases). Trimming took 0 bases from V and 8 from J, leaving 10 bases between them. This CDR3 has 13 amino acids. Germline loops: CDR1 LNHNV, CDR2 YYDKDF (reference sequence). The CDR3 DNA reads as TGTGCCACCAGCAGAGATCTACAGGGAGGCTACACCTTC. Its translation: CATSRDLQGGYTF.

The J gene is TRBJ1-2, the V gene TRBV5-8; D gene ambiguous. The germline V and J ends were trimmed by 0 bases and 2 bases, with 8 bases remaining between them. CDR3 length: 14 amino acids. CDR1 is SGHTS, CDR2 YDEGEE, per germline. CDR3: CASSLEWGNYGYTF. The DNA of the CDR3 is TGTGCCAGCAGCTTGGAGTGGGGAAACTATGGCTACACCTTC.

The chain uses TRBV27 and TRBJ2-1, with 9 bases that match TRBD1. The V segment lost 1 base and the J segment 11 bases; nucleotides outside the gene matches: 9. CDR1 and CDR2 (germline): MNHEY, SMNVEV (reference sequence). The CDR3 is made up of 15 amino acids. CDR3 sequence (DNA): TGTGCCAGCAGTTTATTAGGGACAGGGCCACTTCAGCAGTTCTTC. This sequence encodes CASSLLGTGPLQQFF.

As for this clone: The DNA is omitted, as the CDR3 cannot be located on it reliably, and the CDR3 follows TCRdb's listing. This rearrangement joins TRBV5-8 to TRBJ2-3. Germline-derived CDR1 and CDR2 are SGHTS and YDEGEE. The CDR3 region is 12 residues in length, termini included. The chain's CDR3 is CASSFGAGSKDF.

This rearrangement joins TRBV29-1 to TRBJ2-6; TRBD1 might be the D (5 bases). V lost 0 bases to trimming and J lost 0 bases, with 9 bases between them. The CDR3 runs to 16 residues. Germline CDR1 and CDR2: SQVTM and ANQGSEA. CDR3 sequence (DNA): TGCAGCGTTGAAGACCGAGACAGCTCTGGGGCCAACGTCCTGACTTTC. Its translation is CSVEDRDSSGANVLTF.

This chain links TRBV29-1 with TRBJ1-1; 7 bases fit TRBD1. Germline V gives CDR1 SQVTM, CDR2 ANQGSEA. Losses at the gene ends were 7 bases for V and 1 base for J; bases not matched to a gene: 3. CDR3 length equals 12 residues. CDR3 sequence: CSARQGNTEAFF. CDR3 DNA sequence: TGCAGCGCCCGACAGGGGAACACTGAAGCTTTCTTT.

For the CDR3, the DNA is TGTGCCAGCAGTCCCTCTAGCAATCAGCCCCAGCATTTT. Translated, it gives CASSPSSNQPQHF. The chain combines TRBV28 with TRBJ1-5; D unresolved. CDR3 length equals 13 residues. CDR1 and CDR2 (germline): MDHEN, SYDVKM. Trimming shortened V by 5 bases and J by 0 bases, and 5 bases separated the two germline ends. Filled out from reference TRBV28 and TRBJ1-5, the complete variable domain reads DVKVTQSSRYLVKRTGEKVFLECVQDMDHENMFWYRQDPGLGLRLIYFSYDVKMKEKGDIPEGYSVSREKKERFSLILESASTNQTSMYLCASSPSSNQPQHFGDGTRLSIL.

The chain uses TRBV7-9 and TRBJ1-1, with 9 bases that match TRBD1. There are 15 residues in the CDR3. V shed 5 bases, J shed 3 bases, and the junction held 7 bases outside the gene matches. The germline V gene has CDR1 SEHNR and CDR2 FQNEAQ (reference sequence). The CDR3 region is CASSVGQGLYTEAFF. The CDR3 DNA reads TGTGCCAGCAGCGTCGGACAGGGGCTTTACACTGAAGCTTTCTTT. The variable domain in full, completed from reference TRBV7-9 and TRBJ1-1, reads DTGVSQNPRHKITKRGQNVTFRCDPISEHNRLYWYRQTLGQGPEFLTYFQNEAQLEKSRLLSDRFSAERPKGSFSTLEIQRTEQGDSAMYLCASSVGQGLYTEAFFGQGTRLTVV.

The CDR3 region is CAWNTGTGHIQYF. DNA of the CDR3: TGTGCCTGGAATACCGGGACAGGGCACATTCAGTACTTC. The chain combines TRBV30 with TRBJ2-4; 9 bases align to TRBD1. With 4 bases clipped from V and 8 bases from J, the junction kept 6 bases outside the gene matches. CDR1 is GTSNPN, CDR2 SVGIG, per germline (reference sequence). The CDR3 runs to 13 residues.

This chain links TRBV27 with TRBJ1-6, with 10 bases matching TRBD1. The V gene end was trimmed by 0 bases and the J gene end by 7 bases; junction bases not matched to a gene: 12. Germline V CDR1 and CDR2: MNHEY, SMNVEV (reference sequence). This CDR3 has 19 residues. CDR3 in amino acids: CASSLSGDRGGTLNSPLHF. In nucleotides, the CDR3 is TGTGCCAGCAGTTTATCGGGGGACAGGGGCGGCACATTGAATTCACCCCTCCACTTT.

This chain uses TRBV6-5 with TRBJ1-1, with D unclear. The V gene lost 2 bases and the J gene lost 5 bases, with 9 bases spanning the gap. The CDR3 has 13 residues. CDR1 MNHEY and CDR2 SVGAGI come from the germline V gene. CDR3 sequence: CASSYGSGTEAFF. The CDR3 DNA reads as TGTGCCAGCAGTTACGGGAGTGGTACTGAAGCTTTCTTT.

This rearrangement joins TRBV7-2 to TRBJ2-1; maybe TRBD2 (6 bases). Germline CDR1 and CDR2: SGHTA and FQGNSA. V lost 5 bases, J lost 0 bases, and 11 bases lay in between. The CDR3 totals 15 residues. CDR3 loop: CASSPAGSSYNEQFF. In DNA form, the CDR3 reads TGTGCCAGCAGCCCCGCGGGGAGCTCCTACAATGAGCAGTTCTTC.

The gene calls are TRBV9 and TRBJ1-2; D is unresolved. There are 16 residues in the CDR3. V was cut by 3 bases and J by 3 bases, with 18 bases left in between. Germline V gives CDR1 SGDLS, CDR2 YYNGEE. As DNA, the CDR3 is TGTGCCAGCAGCGCAGCCCCTAGGGAAGAGCACTATGGCTACACCTTC. Translation: CASSAAPREEHYGYTF.

In this sample, this clone turned up once. The rearrangement links TRBV6-6 to TRBJ1-1; no clear D gene. CDR1 and CDR2 from the germline V gene are MNHNY and SVGAGI (reference sequence). The length of the CDR3 is 14 residues. Deletions cut 2 bases from V and 0 bases from J, with 7 bases between. CDR3 loop: CASSYGPMNTEAFF. The DNA for the CDR3 is TGTGCCAGCAGTTACGGGCCAATGAACACTGAAGCTTTCTTT.

The chain recombines TRBV6-1 with TRBJ2-7; D is unclear. Per germline, CDR1 MNHNS and CDR2 SASEGT. V was clipped by 7 bases and J by 2 bases, with 15 bases between them. This CDR3 is built from 14 residues. For the CDR3, the DNA is TGTGCCAGCAAGGACGCCCGGCTCACCTACGAGCAGTACGTC. Amino acids: CASKDARLTYEQYV.

The chain uses TRBV7-6 and TRBJ1-5; D unclear. This CDR3 contains 15 residues. Germline CDR1 SGHVS, CDR2 FNYEAQ. V was cut by 3 bases and J by 0 bases, with 9 bases left in between. In nucleotides, the CDR3 is TGTGCCAGCAGCTTGGACCGATCTAGCAATCAGCCCCAGCATTTT. Its translation: CASSLDRSSNQPQHF.

This chain connects TRBV6-6 to TRBJ1-1, with 11 bases lining up with TRBD1. The germline gives CDR1 MNHNY, CDR2 SVGAGI (reference sequence). J gave up 10 bases and V 8 bases, and 6 bases lay outside the gene matches. The CDR3 loop spans 12 amino acids. Written as DNA, the CDR3 is TGTGCCAGCGGACAGGGGGCGGATCGAGCTTTCTTT. It translates to CASGQGADRAFF.